Below are 2 T cell receptor beta chains sequenced from a single sample in a study of shared clonotypes between healthy human individuals. Some clones are missing from TCRdb's copy, which holds only in-frame ones; the method was immunoSEQ multiplex PCR. The sample carries roughly 2 million clones, over 85% recorded once. The specimen was naive CD4+ T cells sorted from blood. The sample's subset: CD45RA+ positively selected. Receptors were obtained from a man between 18 and 29 years old in good health.

The chain carries TRBV2 and TRBJ1-1; D is ambiguous. The germline gives CDR1 SNHLY, CDR2 FYNNEI. V shed 7 bases and J shed 0 bases, with 15 bases lying between them. The CDR3 is 15 residues long. CDR3 amino acids: CASIPDGRVNTEAFF. Written as DNA, the CDR3 is TGTGCCAGCATCCCTGACGGTCGGGTGAACACTGAAGCTTTCTTT.

The chain links TRBV11-2 to TRBJ2-7; D remains unclear. Germline CDR1 reads SGHAT; CDR2 reads FQNNGV. The length of the CDR3 is 16 residues. V lost 6 bases to trimming and J lost 0 bases, with 18 bases between them. CDR3 loop: CASSSDAGRSSYEQYF. In DNA form, the CDR3 reads TGTGCCAGCAGTTCTGACGCTGGCAGGTCCTCCTACGAGCAGTACTTC.